Sequencing of this T cell receptor (beta chain) was carried out in a study of blood T cell repertoires in COVID-19. CDR3 length: 14 residues. The germline V gene has CDR1 SGHRS and CDR2 YFSETQ. After removal of 3 bases from V and 5 bases from J, the junction contained 5 bases not matched to a gene. Profiling relied on immunoSEQ multiplex PCR, and the TCRdb table lists in-frame clones only, not all of them. The data show roughly 430,000 clones, approximately 86% seen once. The receptor was isolated from a woman between 35 and 50 years old with acute COVID-19. J is TRBJ2-5 and V is TRBV5-1; TRBD1 aligns across 9 bases. Sequencing input: PBMCs or T cells enriched from blood (not recorded which). CDR3 loop: CASSWGQGGETQYF. DNA for the CDR3: TGCGCCAGCAGCTGGGGACAGGGTGGGGAGACCCAGTACTTC.